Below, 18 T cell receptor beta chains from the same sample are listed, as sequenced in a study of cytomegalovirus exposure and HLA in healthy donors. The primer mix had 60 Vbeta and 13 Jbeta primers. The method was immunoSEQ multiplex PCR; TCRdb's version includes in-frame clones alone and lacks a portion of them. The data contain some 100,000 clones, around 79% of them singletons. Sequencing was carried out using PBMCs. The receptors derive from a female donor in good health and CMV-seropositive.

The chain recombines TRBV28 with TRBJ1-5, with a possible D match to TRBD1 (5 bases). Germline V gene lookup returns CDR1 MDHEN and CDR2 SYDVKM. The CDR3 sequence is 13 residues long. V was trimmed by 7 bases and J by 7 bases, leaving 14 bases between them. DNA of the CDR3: TGTGCCAGCAAAGTAGGCGGGGCGCAGCCCCAGCATTTT. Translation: CASKVGGAQPQHF.

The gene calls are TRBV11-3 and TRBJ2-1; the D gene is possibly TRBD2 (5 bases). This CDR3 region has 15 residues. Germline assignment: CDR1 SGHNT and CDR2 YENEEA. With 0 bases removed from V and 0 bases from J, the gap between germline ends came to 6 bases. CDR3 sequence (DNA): TGTGCCAGCAGCTTAGAAGCGGTCTCCTACAATGAGCAGTTCTTC. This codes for CASSLEAVSYNEQFF. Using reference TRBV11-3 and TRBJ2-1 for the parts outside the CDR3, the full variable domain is EAGVVQSPRYKIIEKKQPVAFWCNPISGHNTLYWYLQNLGQGPELLIRYENEEAVDDSQLPKDRFSAERLKGVDSTLKIQPAELGDSAVYLCASSLEAVSYNEQFFGPGTRLTVL.

CDR3 bases: TGTGCCAGCAGCCTATCCAGGGAGCTGTTTTTT. It codes for CASSLSRELFF. V and J are TRBV7-8 and TRBJ2-2, with D hard to call. V was pared by 5 bases and J by 9 bases, with 7 bases between. CDR1 and CDR2 from the germline V gene are SGHVS and FQNEAQ. The CDR3 is made up of 11 amino acids.

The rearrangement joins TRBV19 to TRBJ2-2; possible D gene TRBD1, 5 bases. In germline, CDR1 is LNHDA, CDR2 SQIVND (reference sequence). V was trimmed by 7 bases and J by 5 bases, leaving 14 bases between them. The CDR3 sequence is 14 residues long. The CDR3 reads CASNLGQRTGELFF. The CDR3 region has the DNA TGTGCCAGTAATCTAGGACAAAGGACCGGGGAGCTGTTTTTT.

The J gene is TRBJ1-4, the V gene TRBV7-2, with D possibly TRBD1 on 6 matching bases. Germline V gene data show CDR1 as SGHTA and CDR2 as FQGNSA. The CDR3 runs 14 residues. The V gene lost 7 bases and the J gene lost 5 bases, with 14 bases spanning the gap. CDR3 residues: CASNTGSRNEKLFF. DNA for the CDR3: TGTGCCAGCAACACAGGGAGCCGAAATGAAAAACTGTTTTTT.

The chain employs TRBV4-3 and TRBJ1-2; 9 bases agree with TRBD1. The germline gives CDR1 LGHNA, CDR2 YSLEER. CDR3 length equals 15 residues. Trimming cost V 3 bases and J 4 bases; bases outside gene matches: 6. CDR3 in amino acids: CASSQRDREVYGYTF. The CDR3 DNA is TGCGCCAGCAGCCAGCGGGACAGGGAGGTCTATGGCTACACCTTC.

The CDR3 DNA follows: TGTGCCAGCAGCCGACCAGCGTATGAGCAGTTCTTC. The encoded protein is CASSRPAYEQFF. The chain uses TRBV7-2 and TRBJ2-1; D ambiguous. The CDR3 runs 12 residues. CDR1 and CDR2 from the germline V gene are SGHTA and FQGNSA. The germline V and J ends were trimmed by 5 bases and 8 bases, with 10 bases remaining between them.

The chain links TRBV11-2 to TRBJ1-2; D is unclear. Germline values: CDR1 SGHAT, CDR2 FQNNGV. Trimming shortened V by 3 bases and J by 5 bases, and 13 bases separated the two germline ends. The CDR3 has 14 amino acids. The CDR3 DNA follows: TGTGCCAGCAGCTTTTCCAGTGAACATTATGGCTACACCTTC. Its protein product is CASSFSSEHYGYTF.

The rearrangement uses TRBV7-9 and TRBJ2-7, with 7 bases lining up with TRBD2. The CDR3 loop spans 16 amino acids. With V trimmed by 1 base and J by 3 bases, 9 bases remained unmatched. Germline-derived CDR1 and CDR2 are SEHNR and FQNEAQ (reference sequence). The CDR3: CASSLETSPKGYEQYF. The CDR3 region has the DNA TGTGCCAGCAGCTTAGAGACTAGCCCAAAGGGCTACGAGCAGTACTTC.

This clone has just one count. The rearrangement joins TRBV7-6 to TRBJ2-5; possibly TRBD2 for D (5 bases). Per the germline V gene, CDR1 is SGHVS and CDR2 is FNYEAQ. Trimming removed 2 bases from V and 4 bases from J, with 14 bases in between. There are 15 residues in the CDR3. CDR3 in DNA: TGTGCCAGCAGCTTATTCCAACTAGTGGGAGAGACCCAGTACTTC. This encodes CASSLFQLVGETQYF.

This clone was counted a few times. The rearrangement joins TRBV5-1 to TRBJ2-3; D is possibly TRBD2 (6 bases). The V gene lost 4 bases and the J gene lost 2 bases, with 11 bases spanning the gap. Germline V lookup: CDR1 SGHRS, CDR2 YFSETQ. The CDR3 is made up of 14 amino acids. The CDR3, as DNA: TGCGCCAGCAGCATCGGGGGATCCACAGATACGCAGTATTTT. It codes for CASSIGGSTDTQYF.

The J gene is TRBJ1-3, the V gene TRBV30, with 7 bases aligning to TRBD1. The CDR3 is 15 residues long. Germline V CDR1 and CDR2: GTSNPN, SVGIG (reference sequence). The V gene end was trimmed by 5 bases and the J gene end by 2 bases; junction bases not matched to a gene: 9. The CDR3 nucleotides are TGTGCCTGGGGGGGCCGGGACAGACCTGGAAACACCATATATTTT. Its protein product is CAWGGRDRPGNTIYF.

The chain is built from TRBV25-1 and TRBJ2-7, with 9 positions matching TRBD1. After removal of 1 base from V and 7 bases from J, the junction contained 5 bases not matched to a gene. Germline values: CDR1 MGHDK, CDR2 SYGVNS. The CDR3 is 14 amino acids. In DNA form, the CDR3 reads TGTGCCAGCAGTGAATCAGGGACAGGGAGGGAGCAGTACTTC. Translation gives CASSESGTGREQYF.

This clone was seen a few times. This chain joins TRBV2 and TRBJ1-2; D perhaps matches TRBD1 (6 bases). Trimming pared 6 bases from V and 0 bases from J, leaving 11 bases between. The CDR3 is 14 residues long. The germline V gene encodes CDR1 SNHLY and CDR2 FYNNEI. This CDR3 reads CASSPQGSNYGYTF. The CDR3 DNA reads TGTGCCAGCAGCCCACAGGGCTCTAACTATGGCTACACCTTC.

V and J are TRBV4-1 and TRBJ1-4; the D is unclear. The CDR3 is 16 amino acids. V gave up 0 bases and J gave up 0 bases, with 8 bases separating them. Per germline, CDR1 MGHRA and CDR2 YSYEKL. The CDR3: CASSQDWRATNEKLFF. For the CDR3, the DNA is TGCGCCAGCAGCCAAGATTGGAGAGCAACTAATGAAAAACTGTTTTTT.

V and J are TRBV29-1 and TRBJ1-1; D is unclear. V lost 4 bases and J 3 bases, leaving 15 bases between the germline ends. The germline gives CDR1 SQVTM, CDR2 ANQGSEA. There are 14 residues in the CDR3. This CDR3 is CSVGNTQAHTEAFF. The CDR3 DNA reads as TGCAGCGTTGGGAACACCCAGGCGCACACTGAAGCTTTCTTT.

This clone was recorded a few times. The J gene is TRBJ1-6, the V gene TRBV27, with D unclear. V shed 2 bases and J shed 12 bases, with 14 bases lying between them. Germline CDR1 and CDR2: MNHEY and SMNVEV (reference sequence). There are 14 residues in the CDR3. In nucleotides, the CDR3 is TGTGCCAGCAGTTTACGGTACGAGGGTTTACCCCTCCACTTT. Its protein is CASSLRYEGLPLHF.

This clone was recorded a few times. CDR3 coding DNA: TGTGCCAGCAGCCAGGGGAACTATGGCTACACCTTC. This gives the protein CASSQGNYGYTF. The chain joins TRBV6-1 to TRBJ1-2; D may be TRBD1 (6 bases). Germline CDR1 and CDR2: MNHNS and SASEGT. The CDR3 covers 12 residues. V was cut by 6 bases and J by 2 bases, with 7 bases left in between.